This paragraph reports one T cell receptor beta chain. V gave up 6 bases and J gave up 0 bases, with 14 bases separating them. Per the germline V gene, CDR1 is MNHEY and CDR2 is SVGAGI. The CDR3 spans 15 residues. The data were obtained in a study of OX40 agonist ivuxolimab in advanced cancers. Study details: Dose-escalation patients' cancers were hepatocellular carcinoma, melanoma, renal cell or head and neck cancer. A male proportion of 82.7% was recorded, with mean age 60 years and range 23 to 79. Three patients, one with hepatocellular carcinoma and two with cutaneous melanoma, achieved partial responses.

TCRdb's table, derived via immunoSEQ multiplex PCR, lists solely in-frame clones and lacks some. The sample holds 45,000 to 50,000 clones, 75% to 90% seen once. The source is an adult with an advanced solid tumor such as melanoma, head and neck, liver or kidney cancer. The starting material was CD4+ or CD8+ T cells sorted from blood, obtained in a trial of the OX40 agonist ivuxolimab. The chain uses TRBV6-5 and TRBJ2-5; D possibly uses TRBD1 or TRBD2 (5 bases each). CDR3 sequence reads: CASRYNGAYQETQYF. CDR3 nucleotide sequence: TGTGCCAGCAGATACAACGGGGCCTACCAAGAGACCCAGTACTTC.